This TCR beta chain was obtained from a study of T cells in tumors after PD-1 blockade. On the study more broadly: Excluded were patients with checkpoint blockade, immunosuppressants, or radiotherapy or other anti-cancer therapy within 4 weeks. During anti-PD-1 treatment, some patients continued daily vismodegib 150 mg. Peripheral blood samples averaged 36,536 unique clonotypes and some 100,000 templates. General study results and limits: Blood contained about 44% of the tumor's TCR clonotypes.

This clone was observed a single time. Its specificity is not known. Generated by immunoSEQ multiplex PCR, the TCRdb table keeps only in-frame clones and is missing some. The table shows tens of thousands of clones, with around 80% occurring only once. Germline values: CDR1 LNHDA, CDR2 SQIVND (reference sequence). The length of the CDR3 is 12 residues. Trimming cost V 3 bases and J 4 bases, with 4 bases left between them. This TCR was recovered from a human donor with advanced basal cell or squamous cell carcinoma (not recorded which). V gene TRBV19 combines with J gene TRBJ2-1; D is unresolved. The sample was PBMCs, taken before anti-PD-1 therapy. The CDR3 DNA is TGTGCCAGTAGTATCGGGTACAATGAGCAGTTCTTC. Translating gives CASSIGYNEQFF.